The present TCR beta chain was sequenced within a study of cytomegalovirus exposure and HLA in healthy donors. Points from the study as a whole: The listing of 150 to 200 TCR beta chains classed them as cytomegalovirus-associated.

This donor has no recorded CMV serostatus. On this clone: Its antigen is unidentified.

V gave up 6 bases and J gave up 0 bases; unmatched junction bases: 5. Germline V lookup: CDR1 SGHRS, CDR2 YFSETQ. The CDR3 spans 16 residues. A multiplex PCR was run with 60 Vbeta primers and 13 Jbeta primers. This table comes from immunoSEQ multiplex PCR, and its TCRdb copy is limited to in-frame clones, with some not included. The table lists roughly 130,000 clones, about 78% of them singletons. The material sequenced was PBMCs. This receptor was taken from a human donor in good health. This chain uses TRBV5-1 with TRBJ2-1; 11 bases are shared with TRBD2. Here the CDR3 reads CASTPGLADSYNEQFF. CDR3 DNA sequence: TGCGCCAGCACTCCGGGACTAGCGGACTCCTACAATGAGCAGTTCTTC.